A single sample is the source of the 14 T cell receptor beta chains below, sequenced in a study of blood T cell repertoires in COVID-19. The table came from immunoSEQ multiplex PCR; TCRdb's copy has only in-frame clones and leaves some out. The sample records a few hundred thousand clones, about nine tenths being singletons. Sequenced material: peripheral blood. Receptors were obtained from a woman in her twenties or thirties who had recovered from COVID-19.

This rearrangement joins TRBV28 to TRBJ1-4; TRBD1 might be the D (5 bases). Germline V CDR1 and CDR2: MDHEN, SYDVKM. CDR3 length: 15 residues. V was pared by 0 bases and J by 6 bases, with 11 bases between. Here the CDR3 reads CASSLWQGFDEKLFF. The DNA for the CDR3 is TGTGCCAGCAGTTTATGGCAGGGTTTTGATGAAAAACTGTTTTTT.

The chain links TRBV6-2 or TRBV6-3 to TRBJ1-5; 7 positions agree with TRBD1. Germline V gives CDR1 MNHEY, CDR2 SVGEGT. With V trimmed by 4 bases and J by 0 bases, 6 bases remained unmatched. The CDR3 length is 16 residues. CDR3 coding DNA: TGTGCCAGCAGTTCAACGACAGGGAATAGCAATCAGCCCCAGCATTTT. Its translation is CASSSTTGNSNQPQHF.

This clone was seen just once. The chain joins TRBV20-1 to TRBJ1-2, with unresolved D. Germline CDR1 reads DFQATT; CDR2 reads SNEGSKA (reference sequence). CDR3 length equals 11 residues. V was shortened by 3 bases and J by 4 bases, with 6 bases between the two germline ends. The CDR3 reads CSASPGYGYTF. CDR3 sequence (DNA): TGCAGTGCTAGTCCGGGCTATGGCTACACCTTC.

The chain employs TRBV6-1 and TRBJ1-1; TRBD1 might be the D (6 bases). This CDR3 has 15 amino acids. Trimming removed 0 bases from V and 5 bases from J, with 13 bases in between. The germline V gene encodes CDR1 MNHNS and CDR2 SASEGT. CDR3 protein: CASSEAGTGITEAFF. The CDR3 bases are TGTGCCAGCAGTGAAGCCGGTACAGGGATAACTGAAGCTTTCTTT.

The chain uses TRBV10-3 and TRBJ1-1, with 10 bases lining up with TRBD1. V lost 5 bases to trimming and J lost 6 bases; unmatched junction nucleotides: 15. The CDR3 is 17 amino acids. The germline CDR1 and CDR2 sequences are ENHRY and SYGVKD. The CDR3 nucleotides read TGTGCCATCAGTTCCGGCAGACAGGGGGCGGTAGGGGCTGAAGCTTTCTTT. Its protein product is CAISSGRQGAVGAEAFF.

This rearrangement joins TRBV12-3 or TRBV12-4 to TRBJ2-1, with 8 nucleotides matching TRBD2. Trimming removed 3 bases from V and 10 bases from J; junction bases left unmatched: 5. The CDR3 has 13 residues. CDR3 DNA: TGTGCCAGCAGTTTTGAGCGGGGGTCCGAGCAGTTCTTC. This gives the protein CASSFERGSEQFF.

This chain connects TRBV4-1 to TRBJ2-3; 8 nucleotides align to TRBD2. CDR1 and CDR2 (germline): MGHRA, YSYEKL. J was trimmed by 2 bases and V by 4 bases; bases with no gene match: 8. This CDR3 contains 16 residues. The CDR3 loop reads CASSPPWRGATDTQYF. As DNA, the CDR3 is TGCGCCAGCAGCCCACCCTGGCGGGGGGCCACAGATACGCAGTATTTT.

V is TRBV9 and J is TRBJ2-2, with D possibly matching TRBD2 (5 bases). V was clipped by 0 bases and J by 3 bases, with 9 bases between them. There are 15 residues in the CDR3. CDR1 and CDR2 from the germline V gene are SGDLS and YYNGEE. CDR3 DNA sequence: TGTGCCAGCAGCGTAGGCCGGCGGGACACCGGGGAGCTGTTTTTT. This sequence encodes CASSVGRRDTGELFF.

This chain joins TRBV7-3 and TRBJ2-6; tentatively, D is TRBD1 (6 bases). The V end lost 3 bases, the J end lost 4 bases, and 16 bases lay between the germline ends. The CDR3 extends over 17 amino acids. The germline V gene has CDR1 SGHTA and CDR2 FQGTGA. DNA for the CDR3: TGTGCCAGCAGCTTTATGACACAGGGCCTAGGGGCCAACGTCCTGACTTTC. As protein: CASSFMTQGLGANVLTF.

DNA of the CDR3: TGTGCCAGCAGCTTCGGACAGGCCTACGAGCAGTACTTC. Its protein product is CASSFGQAYEQYF. This sequence joins TRBV11-3 and TRBJ2-7, with TRBD1 matching over 7 bases. CDR3 length: 13 residues. The germline V gene encodes CDR1 SGHNT and CDR2 YENEEA. The V segment lost 3 bases and the J segment 2 bases; nucleotides outside the gene matches: 1. The full variable domain, with the rest looked up from reference TRBV11-3 and TRBJ2-7, is EAGVVQSPRYKIIEKKQPVAFWCNPISGHNTLYWYLQNLGQGPELLIRYENEEAVDDSQLPKDRFSAERLKGVDSTLKIQPAELGDSAVYLCASSFGQAYEQYFGPGTRLTVT.

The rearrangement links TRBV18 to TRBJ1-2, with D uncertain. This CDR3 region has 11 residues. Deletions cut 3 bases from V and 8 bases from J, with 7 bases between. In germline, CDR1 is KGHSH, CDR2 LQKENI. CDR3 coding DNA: TGTGCCAGCTCACCTGCCGAGGGCTACACCTTC. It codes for CASSPAEGYTF.

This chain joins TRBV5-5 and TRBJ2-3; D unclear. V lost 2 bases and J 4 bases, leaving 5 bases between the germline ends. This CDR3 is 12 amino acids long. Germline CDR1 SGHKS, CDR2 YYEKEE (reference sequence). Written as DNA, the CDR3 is TGTGCCAGCAGCTTCCGTGCAGATACGCAGTATTTT. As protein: CASSFRADTQYF.

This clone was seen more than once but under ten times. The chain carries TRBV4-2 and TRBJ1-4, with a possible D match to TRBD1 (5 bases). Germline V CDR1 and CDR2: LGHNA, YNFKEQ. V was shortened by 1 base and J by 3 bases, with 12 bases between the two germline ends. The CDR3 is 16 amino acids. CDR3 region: CASSQATPGANEKLFF. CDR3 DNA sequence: TGTGCCAGCAGCCAAGCGACCCCGGGGGCTAATGAAAAACTGTTTTTT.

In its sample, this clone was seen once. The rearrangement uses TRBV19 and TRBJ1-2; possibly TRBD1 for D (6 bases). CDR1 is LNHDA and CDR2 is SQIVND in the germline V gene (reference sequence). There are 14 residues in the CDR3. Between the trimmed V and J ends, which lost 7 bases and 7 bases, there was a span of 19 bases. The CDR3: CASNPEGGRIGYTF. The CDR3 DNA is TGTGCCAGTAACCCCGAGGGGGGGAGAATTGGCTACACCTTC.